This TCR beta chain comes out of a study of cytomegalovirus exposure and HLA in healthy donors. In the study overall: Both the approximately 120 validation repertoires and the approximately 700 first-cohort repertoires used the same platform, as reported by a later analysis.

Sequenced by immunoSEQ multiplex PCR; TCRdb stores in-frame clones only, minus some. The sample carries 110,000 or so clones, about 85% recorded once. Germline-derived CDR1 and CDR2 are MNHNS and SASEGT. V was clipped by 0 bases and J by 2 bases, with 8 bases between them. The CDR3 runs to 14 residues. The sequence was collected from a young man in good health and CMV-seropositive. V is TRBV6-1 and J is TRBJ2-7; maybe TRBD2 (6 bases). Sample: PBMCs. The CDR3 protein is CASSEAGGPYEQYF. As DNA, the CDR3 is TGTGCCAGCAGTGAAGCGGGGGGACCCTACGAGCAGTACTTC.